This TCR beta chain derives from a study of blood T cell repertoires in COVID-19. Study in general: Acute and convalescent COVID-19 specimens originated in the United States, Italy and Spain. From T cells, B-cell-depleted T cells, or PBMCs came the material, which was cDNA or gDNA.

This clone was seen once. Participant reports of clinical history set cohort assignment. In the study's own analysis: Nucleated cell number was recorded as an estimate derived from reference gene primer amplification. Profiling relied on immunoSEQ multiplex PCR, and the TCRdb table lists in-frame clones only, not all of them. The V and J calls and clone size are taken from that table; D and trimming were inferred from the DNA. The sample gives 340,000 or so clones, roughly 85% of which show up once; about 4.2% is in the top ten. Germline lookup yields CDR1 KGHSH and CDR2 LQKENI. With V trimmed by 3 bases and J by 6 bases, 1 base remained unmatched. The CDR3 consists of 13 residues.

The rearrangement uses TRBV18 and TRBJ2-3; the match to TRBD1 covers 9 bases. The sequence was collected from a woman between 40 and 50 years old with acute COVID-19. Sequencing was performed on PBMCs or T cells enriched from blood (not recorded which). For the CDR3, the DNA is TGTGCCAGCTCACCTGACAGGGGGGATACGCAGTATTTT. Protein sequence: CASSPDRGDTQYF.